This T cell receptor (beta chain) was documented in a study of blood T cell repertoires in COVID-19. Study-wide background: The United States, Italy and Spain provided the acute and convalescent COVID-19 samples. PBMCs, B-cell-depleted T cells, or T cells provided the cDNA or gDNA that made up the material.

The CDR3 extends over 14 amino acids. In germline, CDR1 is SGHRS, CDR2 YFSETQ. The V end was cut by 0 bases, the J end by 1 base, with 7 bases between. In the authors' methods: Researchers report that nucleated cell counts were estimated from reference gene primer amplification. Assay: immunoSEQ multiplex PCR; the TCRdb copy retains only in-frame clones and omits some. D and trimming come from the DNA, and the V and J calls and clone size come from that table. In the table there are approximately 40,000 clones, about 86% of which are singletons. Sequencing was carried out using peripheral blood. The clonotype comes from a man in his fifties in a cohort sampled during active COVID-19. The J gene is TRBJ2-5, the V gene TRBV5-1; no definite D call. The CDR3 reads CASSLGPTQETQYF. Written as DNA, the CDR3 is TGCGCCAGCAGCTTGGGGCCAACCCAAGAGACCCAGTACTTC.